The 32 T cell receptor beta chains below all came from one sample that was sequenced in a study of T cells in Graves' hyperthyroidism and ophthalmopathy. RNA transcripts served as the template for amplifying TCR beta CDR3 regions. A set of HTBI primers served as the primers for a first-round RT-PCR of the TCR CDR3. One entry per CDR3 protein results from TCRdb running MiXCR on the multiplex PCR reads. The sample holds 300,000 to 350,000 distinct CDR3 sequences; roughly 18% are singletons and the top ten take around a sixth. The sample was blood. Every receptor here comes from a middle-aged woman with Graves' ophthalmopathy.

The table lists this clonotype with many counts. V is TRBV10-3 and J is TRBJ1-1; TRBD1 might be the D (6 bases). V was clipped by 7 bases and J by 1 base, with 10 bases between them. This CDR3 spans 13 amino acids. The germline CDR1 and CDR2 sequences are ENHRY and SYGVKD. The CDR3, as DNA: TGTGCCATCACTGGACAGAGGAACACTGAAGCTTTCTTT. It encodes CAITGQRNTEAFF.

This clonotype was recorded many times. CDR3 sequence reads: CASSSMIGMDPYEQYF. The CDR3 DNA is TGTGCCAGCAGTAGTATGATAGGGATGGATCCATACGAGCAGTACTTC. The chain combines TRBV12-3 or TRBV12-4 with TRBJ2-7; D is undetermined. CDR3 length: 16 residues. V shed 5 bases and J shed 4 bases, with 21 bases lying between them.

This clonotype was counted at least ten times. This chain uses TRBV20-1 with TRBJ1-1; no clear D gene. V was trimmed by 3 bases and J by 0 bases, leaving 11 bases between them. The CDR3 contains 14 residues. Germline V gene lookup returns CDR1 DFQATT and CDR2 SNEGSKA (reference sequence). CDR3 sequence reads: CSARRGTMNTEAFF. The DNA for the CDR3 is TGCAGTGCTAGGCGCGGAACGATGAACACTGAAGCTTTCTTT.

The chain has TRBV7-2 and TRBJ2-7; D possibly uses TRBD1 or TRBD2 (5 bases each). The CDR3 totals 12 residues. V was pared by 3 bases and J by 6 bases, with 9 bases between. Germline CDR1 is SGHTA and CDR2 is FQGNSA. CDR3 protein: CASSFGAGEQYF. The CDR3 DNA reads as TGTGCCAGCAGCTTCGGGGCAGGCGAGCAGTACTTC.

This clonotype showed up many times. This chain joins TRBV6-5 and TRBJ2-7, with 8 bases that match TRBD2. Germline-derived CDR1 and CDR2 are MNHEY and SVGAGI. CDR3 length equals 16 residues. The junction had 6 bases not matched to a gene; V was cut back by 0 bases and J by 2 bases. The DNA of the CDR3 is TGTGCCAGCAGTTACTCGGTTACTAGCGGTACCTACGAGCAGTACTTC. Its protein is CASSYSVTSGTYEQYF.

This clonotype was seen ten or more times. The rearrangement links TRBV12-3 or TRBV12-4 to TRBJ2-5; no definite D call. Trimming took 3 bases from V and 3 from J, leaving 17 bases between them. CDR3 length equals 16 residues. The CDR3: CASSFFNPWAKETQYF. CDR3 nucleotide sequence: TGTGCCAGCAGTTTCTTTAATCCTTGGGCCAAAGAGACCCAGTACTTC.

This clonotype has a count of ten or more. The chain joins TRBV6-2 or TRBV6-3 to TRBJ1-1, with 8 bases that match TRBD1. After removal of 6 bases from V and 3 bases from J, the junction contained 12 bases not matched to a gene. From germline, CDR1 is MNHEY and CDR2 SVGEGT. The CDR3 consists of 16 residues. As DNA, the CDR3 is TGTGCCAGCAGCCACTCCCCGAGGACAGGGCACACTGAAGCTTTCTTT. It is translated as CASSHSPRTGHTEAFF.

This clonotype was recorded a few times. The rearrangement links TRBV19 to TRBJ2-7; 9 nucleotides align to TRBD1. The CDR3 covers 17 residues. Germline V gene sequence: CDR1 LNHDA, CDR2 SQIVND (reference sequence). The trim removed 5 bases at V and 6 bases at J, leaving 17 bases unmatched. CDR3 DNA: TGTGCCAGTAGTGAGGAGACAGGGGGTTCTAGGGCTAGCGAGCAGTACTTC. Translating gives CASSEETGGSRASEQYF.

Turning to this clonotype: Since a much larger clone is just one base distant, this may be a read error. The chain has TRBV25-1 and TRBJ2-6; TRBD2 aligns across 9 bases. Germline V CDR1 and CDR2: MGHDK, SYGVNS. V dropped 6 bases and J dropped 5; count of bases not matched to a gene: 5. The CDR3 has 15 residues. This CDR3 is CASRSSGIWANVLTF. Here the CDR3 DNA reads TGTGCCAGCAGATCTAGCGGGATATGGGCCAACGTCCTGACTTTC.

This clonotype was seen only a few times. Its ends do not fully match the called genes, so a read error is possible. For the CDR3, the DNA is TGTGCCACCAGCAGAGATCTTAAATCGGAGATTCAGTGGAACTTC. It is translated as CATSRDLKSEIQWNF. The gene calls are TRBV15 and TRBJ2-7; no clear D gene. Germline V gene data show CDR1 as LNHNV and CDR2 as YYDKDF (reference sequence). CDR3 size: 15 residues.

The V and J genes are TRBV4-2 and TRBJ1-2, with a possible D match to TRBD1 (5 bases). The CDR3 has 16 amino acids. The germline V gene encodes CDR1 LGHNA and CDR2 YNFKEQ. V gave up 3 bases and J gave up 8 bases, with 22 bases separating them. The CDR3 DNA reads TGTGCCAGCAGCCAGTTGGCTTCGACCCCCGGGGGGGGCTACACCTTC. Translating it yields CASSQLASTPGGGYTF.

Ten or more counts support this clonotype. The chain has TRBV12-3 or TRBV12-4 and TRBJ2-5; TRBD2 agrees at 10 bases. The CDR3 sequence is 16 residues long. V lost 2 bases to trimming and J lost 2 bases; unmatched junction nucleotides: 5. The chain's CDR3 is CASSLWLAGDQETQYF. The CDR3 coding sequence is TGTGCCAGCAGTTTATGGCTAGCGGGAGATCAAGAGACCCAGTACTTC.

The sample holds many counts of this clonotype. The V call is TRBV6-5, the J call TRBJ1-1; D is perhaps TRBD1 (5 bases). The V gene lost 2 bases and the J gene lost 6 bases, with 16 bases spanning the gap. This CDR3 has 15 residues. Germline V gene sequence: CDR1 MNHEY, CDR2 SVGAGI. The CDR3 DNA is TGTGCCAGCAGTTACCGGTCCTTGGGGACGTCTGAAGCTTTCTTT. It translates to CASSYRSLGTSEAFF.

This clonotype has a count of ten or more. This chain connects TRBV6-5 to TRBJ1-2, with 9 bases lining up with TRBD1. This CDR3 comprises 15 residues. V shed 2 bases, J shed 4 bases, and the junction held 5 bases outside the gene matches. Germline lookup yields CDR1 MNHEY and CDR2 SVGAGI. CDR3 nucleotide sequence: TGTGCCAGCAGTTACGGACAGGGGTGGTCCTATGGCTACACCTTC. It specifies CASSYGQGWSYGYTF.

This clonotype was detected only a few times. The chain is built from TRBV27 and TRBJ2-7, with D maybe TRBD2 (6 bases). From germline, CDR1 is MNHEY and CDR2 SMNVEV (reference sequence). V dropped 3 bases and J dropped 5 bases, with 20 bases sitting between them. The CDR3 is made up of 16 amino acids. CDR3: CASSFSGGLPGNEQYF. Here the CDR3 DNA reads TGTGCCAGCAGTTTCTCCGGGGGACTCCCCGGGAACGAGCAGTACTTC.

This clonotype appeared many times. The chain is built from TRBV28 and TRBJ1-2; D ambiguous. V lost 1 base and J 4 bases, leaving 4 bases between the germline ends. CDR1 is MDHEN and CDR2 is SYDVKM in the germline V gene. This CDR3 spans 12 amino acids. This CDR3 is CASSLSLYGYTF. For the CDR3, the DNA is TGTGCCAGCAGTTTATCCCTCTATGGCTACACCTTC.

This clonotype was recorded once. The CDR3 DNA reads as TGTGCCACCAGCAGAGATCCCCGATGGGGGTTATCTCAGCCCCAGCATTTT. Amino acids: CATSRDPRWGLSQPQHF. This chain uses TRBV15 with TRBJ1-5, with D tentatively TRBD1 (5 bases). The CDR3 contains 17 residues. The germline gives CDR1 LNHNV, CDR2 YYDKDF (reference sequence). V lost 0 bases to trimming and J lost 6 bases, with 18 bases between them.

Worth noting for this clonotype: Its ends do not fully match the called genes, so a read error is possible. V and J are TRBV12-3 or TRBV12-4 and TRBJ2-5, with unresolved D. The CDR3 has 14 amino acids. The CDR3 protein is CASSLGQPQGTQYF. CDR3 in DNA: TGTGCCAGCAGTTTAGGTCAGCCCCAAGGGACCCAGTACTTC.

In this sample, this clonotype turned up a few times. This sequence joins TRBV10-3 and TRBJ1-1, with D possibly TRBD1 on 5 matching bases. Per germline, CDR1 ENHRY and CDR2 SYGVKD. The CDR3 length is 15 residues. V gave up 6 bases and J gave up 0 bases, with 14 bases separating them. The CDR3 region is CAIRASGQLNTEAFF. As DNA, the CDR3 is TGTGCCATCAGAGCATCTGGACAACTGAACACTGAAGCTTTCTTT.

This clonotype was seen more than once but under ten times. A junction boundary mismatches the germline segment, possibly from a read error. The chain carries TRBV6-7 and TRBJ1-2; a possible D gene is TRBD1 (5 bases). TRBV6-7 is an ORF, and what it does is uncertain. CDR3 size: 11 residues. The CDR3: CASSATGAPSF. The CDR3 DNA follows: TGTGCCAGCAGTGCAACCGGGGCCCCCTCCTTC.

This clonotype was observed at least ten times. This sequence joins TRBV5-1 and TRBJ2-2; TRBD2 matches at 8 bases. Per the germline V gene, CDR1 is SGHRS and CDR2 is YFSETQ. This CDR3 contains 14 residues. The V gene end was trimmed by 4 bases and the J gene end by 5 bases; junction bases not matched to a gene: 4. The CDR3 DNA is TGCGCCAGCAGCCGGGAGGGTCGGACCGGGGAGCTGTTTTTT. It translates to CASSREGRTGELFF.

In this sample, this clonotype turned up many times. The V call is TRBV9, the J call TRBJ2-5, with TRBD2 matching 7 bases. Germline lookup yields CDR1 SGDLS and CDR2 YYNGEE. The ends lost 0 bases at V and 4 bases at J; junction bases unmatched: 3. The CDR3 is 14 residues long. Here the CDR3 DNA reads TGTGCCAGCAGCGTAGGGTGGGGGGGAGAGACCCAGTACTTC. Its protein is CASSVGWGGETQYF. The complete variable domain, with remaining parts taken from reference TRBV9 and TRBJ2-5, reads DSGVTQTPKHLITATGQRVTLRCSPRSGDLSVYWYQQSLDQGLQFLIQYYNGEERAKGNILERFSAQQFPDLHSELNLSSLELGDSALYFCASSVGWGGETQYFGPGTRLLVL.

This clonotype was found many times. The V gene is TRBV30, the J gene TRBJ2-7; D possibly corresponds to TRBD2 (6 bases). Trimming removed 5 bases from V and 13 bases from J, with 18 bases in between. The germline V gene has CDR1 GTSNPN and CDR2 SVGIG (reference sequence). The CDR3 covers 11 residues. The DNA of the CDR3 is TGTGCCTGGTTCAGTGGGGGACTCTATTACTTC. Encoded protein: CAWFSGGLYYF.

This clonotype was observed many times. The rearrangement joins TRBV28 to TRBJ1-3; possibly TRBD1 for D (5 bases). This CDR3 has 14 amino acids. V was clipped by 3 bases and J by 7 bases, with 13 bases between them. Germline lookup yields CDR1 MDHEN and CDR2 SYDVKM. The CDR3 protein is CASSFPTRGNTIYF. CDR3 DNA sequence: TGTGCCAGCAGTTTCCCGACGCGGGGGAACACCATATATTTT. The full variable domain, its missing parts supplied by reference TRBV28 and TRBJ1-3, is DVKVTQSSRYLVKRTGEKVFLECVQDMDHENMFWYRQDPGLGLRLIYFSYDVKMKEKGDIPEGYSVSREKKERFSLILESASTNQTSMYLCASSFPTRGNTIYFGEGSWLTVV.

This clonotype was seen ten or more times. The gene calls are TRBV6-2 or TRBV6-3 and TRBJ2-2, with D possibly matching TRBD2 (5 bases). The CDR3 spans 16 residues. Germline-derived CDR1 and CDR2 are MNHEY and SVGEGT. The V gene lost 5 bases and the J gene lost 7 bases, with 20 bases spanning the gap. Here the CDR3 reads CASSNLTGYAGGELFF. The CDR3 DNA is TGTGCCAGCAGTAACCTTACGGGATACGCGGGCGGGGAGCTGTTTTTT.

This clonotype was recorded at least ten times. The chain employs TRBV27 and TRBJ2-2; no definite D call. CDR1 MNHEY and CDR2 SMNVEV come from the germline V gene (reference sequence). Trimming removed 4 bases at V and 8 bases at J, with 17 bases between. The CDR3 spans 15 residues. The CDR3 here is CASSSLRQVSGELFF. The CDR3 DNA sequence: TGTGCCAGCAGTTCCTTGAGACAAGTCTCTGGGGAGCTGTTTTTT.

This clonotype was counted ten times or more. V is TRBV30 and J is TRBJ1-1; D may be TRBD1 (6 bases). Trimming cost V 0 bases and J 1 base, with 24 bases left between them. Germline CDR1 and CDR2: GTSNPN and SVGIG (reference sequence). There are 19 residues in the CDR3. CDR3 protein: CAWSVRGGKRGLSNTEAFF. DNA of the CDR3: TGTGCCTGGAGTGTGCGAGGGGGGAAGCGCGGACTGTCGAACACTGAAGCTTTCTTT.

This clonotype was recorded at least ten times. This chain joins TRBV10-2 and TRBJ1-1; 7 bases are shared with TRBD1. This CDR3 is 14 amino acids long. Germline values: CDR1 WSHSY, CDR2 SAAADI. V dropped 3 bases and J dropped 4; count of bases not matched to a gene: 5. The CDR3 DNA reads TGCGCCAGCAGTGATGAGGGGGCGGCCACTGAAGCTTTCTTT. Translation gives CASSDEGAATEAFF.

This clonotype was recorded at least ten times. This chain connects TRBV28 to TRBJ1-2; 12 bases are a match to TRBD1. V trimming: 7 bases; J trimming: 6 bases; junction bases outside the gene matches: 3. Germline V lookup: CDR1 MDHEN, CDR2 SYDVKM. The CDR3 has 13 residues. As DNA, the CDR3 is TGTGCCAGCACCAGGGACAGGGGGCATGGCTACACCTTC. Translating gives CASTRDRGHGYTF.

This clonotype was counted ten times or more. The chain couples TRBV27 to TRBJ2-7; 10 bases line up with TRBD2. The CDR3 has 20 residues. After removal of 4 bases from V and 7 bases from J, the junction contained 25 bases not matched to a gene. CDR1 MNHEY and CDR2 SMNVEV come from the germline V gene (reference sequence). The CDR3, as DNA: TGTGCCAGCAGTTCTTTCCCACGGCTACTAGCGGGAAAGCGAGATGGGGAGCAGTACTTC. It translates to CASSSFPRLLAGKRDGEQYF.

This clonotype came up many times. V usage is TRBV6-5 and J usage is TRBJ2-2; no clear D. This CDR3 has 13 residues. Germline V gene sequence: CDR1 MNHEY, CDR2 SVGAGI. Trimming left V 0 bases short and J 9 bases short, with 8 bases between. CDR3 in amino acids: CASSYSTYRELFF. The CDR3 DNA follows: TGTGCCAGCAGTTACTCGACGTATAGGGAGCTGTTTTTT.

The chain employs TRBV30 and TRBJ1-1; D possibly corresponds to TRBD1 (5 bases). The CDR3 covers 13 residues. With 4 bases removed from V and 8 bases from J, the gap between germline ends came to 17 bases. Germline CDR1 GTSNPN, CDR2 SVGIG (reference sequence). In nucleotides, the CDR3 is TGTGCCTGGACATTGGGACCGCGATTCGAAGCTTTCTTT. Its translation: CAWTLGPRFEAFF.